These 29 T cell receptor beta chains were all obtained from the same sample, sequenced in a study of T cell responses to AZD1222 COVID-19 vaccine. Some clones are missing from TCRdb's copy, which holds only in-frame ones; the method was immunoSEQ multiplex PCR. The sample lists some 100,000 clones, approximately 87% occurring once. The sample was peripheral blood, taken 28 days after the second AZD1222 dose. Receptors originate from an adult who received the AZD1222 COVID-19 vaccine.

This sequence joins TRBV10-3 and TRBJ1-5; tentatively, D is TRBD1 (5 bases). From germline, CDR1 is ENHRY and CDR2 SYGVKD. The CDR3 length is 15 residues. The V end was cut by 3 bases, the J end by 6 bases, with 15 bases between. CDR3 region: CAISDVGLTSQPQHF. CDR3 nucleotide sequence: TGTGCCATCAGTGACGTGGGACTAACTAGTCAGCCCCAGCATTTT.

In this sample, this clone turned up once. The gene calls are TRBV2 and TRBJ2-1; the match to TRBD2 covers 9 bases. The ends lost 6 bases at V and 6 bases at J; junction bases unmatched: 9. The CDR3 is 15 residues long. Per the germline V gene, CDR1 is SNHLY and CDR2 is FYNNEI. CDR3 DNA: TGTGCCAGCAGCGTCGTGGTAGCGGGGGCCAATGAGCAGTTCTTC. As protein: CASSVVVAGANEQFF. Full variable domain (remainder filled in from reference TRBV2 and TRBJ2-1): EPEVTQTPSHQVTQMGQEVILRCVPISNHLYFYWYRQILGQKVEFLVSFYNNEISEKSEIFDDQFSVERPDGSNFTLKIRSTKLEDSAMYFCASSVVVAGANEQFFGPGTRLTVL.

V and J are TRBV5-4 and TRBJ1-1; D call uncertain. The CDR3 is 16 amino acids. Trimming took off 4 bases at V and 3 bases at J, with 19 bases between the two ends. Germline CDR1 SGHNT, CDR2 YYREEE (reference sequence). The CDR3 region is CASSHPPGKEDTEAFF. The CDR3 DNA follows: TGTGCCAGCAGCCACCCCCCGGGCAAAGAGGACACTGAAGCTTTCTTT.

CDR3 protein: CASSPPVGRAFF. In DNA form, the CDR3 reads TGTGCCAGCTCACCACCGGTTGGGAGAGCTTTCTTT. The V and J genes are TRBV18 and TRBJ1-1; D call uncertain. The V end lost 0 bases, the J end lost 10 bases, and 9 bases lay between the germline ends. This CDR3 region has 12 residues. Germline V gene lookup returns CDR1 KGHSH and CDR2 LQKENI.

The V and J genes are TRBV6-2 or TRBV6-3 and TRBJ1-1; tentative D call: TRBD1 (5 bases). The CDR3 runs 17 residues. V lost 2 bases and J lost 4, with 20 bases in between. Germline-derived CDR1 and CDR2 are MNHEY and SVGEGT. In nucleotides, the CDR3 is TGTGCCAGCAGTTACACGGGACGTCCCCTAATGGGCACTGAAGCTTTCTTT. It encodes CASSYTGRPLMGTEAFF.

This CDR3 is CASSKLREGSYNEQFF. The CDR3 nucleotides are TGTGCCAGCAGCAAACTCCGGGAGGGGTCCTACAATGAGCAGTTCTTC. This chain joins TRBV21-1 and TRBJ2-1; TRBD2 was called by the table and not checked on the DNA. TRBV21-1 is an annotated pseudogene. The CDR3 is 16 amino acids.

The rearrangement links TRBV10-3 to TRBJ1-5; the D is unclear. The germline V and J ends were trimmed by 3 bases and 0 bases, with 6 bases remaining between them. This CDR3 is built from 14 residues. CDR1 ENHRY and CDR2 SYGVKD come from the germline V gene. The CDR3 sequence: CAISDSASNQPQHF. CDR3 DNA sequence: TGTGCCATCAGTGACTCTGCTAGCAATCAGCCCCAGCATTTT.

This clone was found many times. The rearrangement uses TRBV7-8 and TRBJ2-7; no clear D gene. The CDR3 is made up of 18 amino acids. Germline values: CDR1 SGHVS, CDR2 FQNEAQ. V was pared by 1 base and J by 0 bases, with 19 bases between. For the CDR3, the DNA is TGTGCCAGCAGCTTAGTACGGCATATACCGAGAGACTCCTACGAGCAGTACTTC. Its protein is CASSLVRHIPRDSYEQYF.

The genes are TRBV10-2 and TRBJ2-1; no firm D call. The germline V and J ends were trimmed by 3 bases and 5 bases, with 11 bases remaining between them. Germline CDR1 reads WSHSY; CDR2 reads SAAADI. The CDR3 consists of 14 residues. CDR3 coding DNA: TGCGCCAGCAGTGATGTGGCAGGCGACAATGAGCAGTTCTTC. Its translation is CASSDVAGDNEQFF.

This clone was picked up one time. The gene calls are TRBV7-8 and TRBJ2-7, with 7 bases fitting TRBD1. There are 14 residues in the CDR3. Losses at the gene ends were 4 bases for V and 2 bases for J; bases not matched to a gene: 5. Germline V gene data show CDR1 as SGHVS and CDR2 as FQNEAQ. In DNA, the CDR3 is TGTGCCAGCAGCTCAGGGGGACGGACCTACGAGCAGTACTTC. It encodes CASSSGGRTYEQYF.

The chain carries TRBV10-3 and TRBJ2-5; D might be TRBD1 or TRBD2, each matching 7 bases. V was cut by 6 bases and J by 5 bases, with 16 bases left in between. CDR1 and CDR2 from the germline V gene are ENHRY and SYGVKD. The CDR3 spans 14 residues. DNA of the CDR3: TGTGCCATCAGGAGCGGGACAGCCCGGGAGACCCAGTACTTC. Translated: CAIRSGTARETQYF.

This clone has a handful of counts. The chain combines TRBV6-5 with TRBJ2-7; D is unclear. Germline CDR1 and CDR2: MNHEY and SVGAGI. V was shortened by 2 bases and J by 3 bases, with 8 bases between the two germline ends. The CDR3 contains 13 residues. The CDR3 here is CASSYPPGYEQYF. CDR3 in DNA: TGTGCCAGCAGTTACCCCCCGGGCTACGAGCAGTACTTC.

The rearrangement links TRBV19 to TRBJ2-5; TRBD2 matches at 7 bases. The CDR3 covers 17 residues. From germline, CDR1 is LNHDA and CDR2 SQIVND (reference sequence). J was trimmed by 2 bases and V by 8 bases; bases with no gene match: 17. CDR3 in amino acids: CASRKYGVAGTQETQYF. In DNA, the CDR3 is TGTGCCAGTCGAAAGTATGGGGTAGCGGGTACGCAAGAGACCCAGTACTTC.

The chain joins TRBV15 to TRBJ1-4; a possible D gene is TRBD1 (5 bases). The length of the CDR3 is 16 residues. Trimming removed 3 bases from V and 4 bases from J, with 15 bases in between. Germline V gives CDR1 LNHNV, CDR2 YYDKDF (reference sequence). In nucleotides, the CDR3 is TGTGCCACCAGCAGGGCAGGGTGGGCCCTTAATGAAAAACTGTTTTTT. Translating gives CATSRAGWALNEKLFF. Full variable domain (missing parts from reference TRBV15 and TRBJ1-4): DAMVIQNPRYQVTQFGKPVTLSCSQTLNHNVMYWYQQKSSQAPKLLFHYYDKDFNNEADTPDNFQSRRPNTSFCFLDIRSPGLGDTAMYLCATSRAGWALNEKLFFGSGTQLSVL.

This clone was seen a single time. The rearrangement links TRBV4-1 to TRBJ1-1, with TRBD1 matching over 8 bases. The V segment lost 0 bases and the J segment 2 bases; nucleotides outside the gene matches: 17. The CDR3 sequence is 20 residues long. CDR1 is MGHRA and CDR2 is YSYEKL in the germline V gene. The DNA of the CDR3 is TGCGCCAGCAGCCAAGATGTGAAAGGATTCCCGGGACAGGAAAACACTGAAGCTTTCTTT. Its protein is CASSQDVKGFPGQENTEAFF.

This chain uses TRBV19 with TRBJ1-2; TRBD1 matches at 9 bases. Looked up from germline, CDR1 is LNHDA and CDR2 is SQIVND (reference sequence). The CDR3 is 12 residues long. V dropped 9 bases and J dropped 4; count of bases not matched to a gene: 3. The CDR3: CASRTGAYGYTF. CDR3 in DNA: TGTGCCAGCAGGACAGGGGCCTATGGCTACACCTTC.

The CDR3 is CASSLNDRAQETQYF. The CDR3 DNA reads as TGTGCCAGCAGCTTAAACGACAGGGCCCAAGAGACCCAGTACTTC. The chain combines TRBV7-2 with TRBJ2-5; 7 nucleotides align to TRBD1. The V gene's germline CDR1 is SGHTA and CDR2 FQGNSA. Trimming cost V 2 bases and J 1 base; bases outside gene matches: 4. There are 15 residues in the CDR3.

The chain recombines TRBV4-3 with TRBJ2-3, with unresolved D. Trimming took 0 bases from V and 3 from J, leaving 7 bases between them. CDR1 and CDR2 from the germline V gene are LGHNA and YSLEER. The CDR3 runs 14 residues. The CDR3 DNA follows: TGCGCCAGCAGCCAAGATCAGTCAACAGATACGCAGTATTTT. Protein: CASSQDQSTDTQYF.

This clone came up once. This chain connects TRBV12-5 to TRBJ1-1; a possible D gene is TRBD1 (6 bases). The V end was cut by 4 bases, the J end by 1 base, with 16 bases between. Looked up from germline, CDR1 is LGHNT and CDR2 is FRNRAP. The CDR3 is 16 residues long. The CDR3 loop reads CASGSMGAGENTEAFF. The CDR3 nucleotides read TGTGCTAGTGGTTCAATGGGGGCAGGGGAGAACACTGAAGCTTTCTTT.

The chain recombines TRBV3-1 (or the pseudogene TRBV3-2) with TRBJ2-7; TRBD2 aligns across 9 bases. Germline values: CDR1 LGHDT, CDR2 YNNKEL (reference sequence). V shed 4 bases, J shed 6 bases, and the junction held 4 bases outside the gene matches. The CDR3 loop spans 13 amino acids. The CDR3 bases are TGTGCCAGCAGCCTCCCGCGGGGGGGCGAGCAGTACTTC. It translates to CASSLPRGGEQYF.

V gene TRBV5-1 combines with J gene TRBJ1-1; possibly TRBD1 for D (6 bases). Germline CDR1 SGHRS, CDR2 YFSETQ. This CDR3 is 14 amino acids long. The V gene lost 0 bases and the J gene lost 5 bases, with 11 bases spanning the gap. CDR3 DNA: TGCGCCAGCAGCTTGGCCAGGGGAAGGACTGAAGCTTTCTTT. Residues: CASSLARGRTEAFF. The full variable domain, in which reference TRBV5-1 and TRBJ1-1 provide the parts outside the CDR3, is KAGVTQTPRYLIKTRGQQVTLSCSPISGHRSVSWYQQTPGQGLQFLFEYFSETQRNKGNFPGRFSGRQFSNSRSEMNVSTLELGDSALYLCASSLARGRTEAFFGQGTRLTVV.

The chain is built from TRBV7-2 and TRBJ1-1; D is unclear. The CDR3 is made up of 14 amino acids. V was trimmed by 5 bases and J by 1 base, leaving 11 bases between them. Germline loops: CDR1 SGHTA, CDR2 FQGNSA. For the CDR3, the DNA is TGTGCCAGCAGCCAACAGAAGAAGAACACTGAAGCTTTCTTT. This codes for CASSQQKKNTEAFF.

V usage is TRBV6-2 or TRBV6-3 and J usage is TRBJ2-7; 9 bases are shared with TRBD2. The CDR3 has 15 amino acids. The germline V gene has CDR1 MNHEY and CDR2 SVGEGT. J was trimmed by 0 bases and V by 6 bases; bases with no gene match: 6. CDR3 nucleotide sequence: TGTGCCAGCAGCTCTAGACTAGCGGTCTCCTACGAGCAGTACTTC. Protein: CASSSRLAVSYEQYF.

The rearrangement uses TRBV5-1 and TRBJ2-1, with unresolved D. Germline values: CDR1 SGHRS, CDR2 YFSETQ. Trimming pared 0 bases from V and 8 bases from J, leaving 9 bases between. The CDR3 runs 13 residues. CDR3 nucleotides: TGCGCCAGCAGCTTGGAGCTTCGGGATGAGCAGTTCTTC. Amino acid sequence: CASSLELRDEQFF.

The V call is TRBV2, the J call TRBJ2-1, with a tentative D call TRBD1 (5 bases). The CDR3 totals 12 residues. Germline values: CDR1 SNHLY, CDR2 FYNNEI. Trimming removed 7 bases at V and 8 bases at J, with 12 bases between. The CDR3 is CASTLDSDEQFF. As DNA, the CDR3 is TGTGCCAGCACCTTAGACAGCGATGAGCAGTTCTTC. The full variable domain, with the rest looked up from reference TRBV2 and TRBJ2-1, is EPEVTQTPSHQVTQMGQEVILRCVPISNHLYFYWYRQILGQKVEFLVSFYNNEISEKSEIFDDQFSVERPDGSNFTLKIRSTKLEDSAMYFCASTLDSDEQFFGPGTRLTVL.

The V and J genes are TRBV25-1 and TRBJ1-6, with 11 bases lining up with TRBD1. The CDR3 totals 16 residues. CDR1 is MGHDK and CDR2 is SYGVNS in the germline V gene. V dropped 0 bases and J dropped 9; count of bases not matched to a gene: 4. CDR3 nucleotide sequence: TGTGCCAGCAGTGAATATCTCGGACAGGGGGCTTCACCCCTCCACTTT. It translates to CASSEYLGQGASPLHF.

The gene calls are TRBV12-3 or TRBV12-4 and TRBJ2-5; D perhaps matches TRBD2 (6 bases). The V and J ends lost 6 bases and 4 bases respectively, with 12 bases between them. There are 13 residues in the CDR3. CDR3 amino acids: CASRHGGRETQYF. The CDR3, as DNA: TGTGCCAGCAGGCACGGGGGTCGAGAGACCCAGTACTTC.

J is TRBJ1-5 and V is TRBV28; D unresolved. V was clipped by 6 bases and J by 4 bases, with 7 bases between them. The CDR3 extends over 12 amino acids. Germline CDR1 and CDR2: MDHEN and SYDVKM. Written as DNA, the CDR3 is TGTGCCAGCAGGGAGCTTAATCAGCCCCAGCATTTT. This translates into CASRELNQPQHF.

The genes are TRBV7-3 and TRBJ1-2, with unresolved D. This CDR3 contains 13 residues. V lost 5 bases and J lost 4, with 11 bases in between. Looked up from germline, CDR1 is SGHTA and CDR2 is FQGTGA. The CDR3 DNA is TGTGCCAGCAGCGGAGACGGTTTCTATGGCTACACCTTC. It yields the protein CASSGDGFYGYTF.